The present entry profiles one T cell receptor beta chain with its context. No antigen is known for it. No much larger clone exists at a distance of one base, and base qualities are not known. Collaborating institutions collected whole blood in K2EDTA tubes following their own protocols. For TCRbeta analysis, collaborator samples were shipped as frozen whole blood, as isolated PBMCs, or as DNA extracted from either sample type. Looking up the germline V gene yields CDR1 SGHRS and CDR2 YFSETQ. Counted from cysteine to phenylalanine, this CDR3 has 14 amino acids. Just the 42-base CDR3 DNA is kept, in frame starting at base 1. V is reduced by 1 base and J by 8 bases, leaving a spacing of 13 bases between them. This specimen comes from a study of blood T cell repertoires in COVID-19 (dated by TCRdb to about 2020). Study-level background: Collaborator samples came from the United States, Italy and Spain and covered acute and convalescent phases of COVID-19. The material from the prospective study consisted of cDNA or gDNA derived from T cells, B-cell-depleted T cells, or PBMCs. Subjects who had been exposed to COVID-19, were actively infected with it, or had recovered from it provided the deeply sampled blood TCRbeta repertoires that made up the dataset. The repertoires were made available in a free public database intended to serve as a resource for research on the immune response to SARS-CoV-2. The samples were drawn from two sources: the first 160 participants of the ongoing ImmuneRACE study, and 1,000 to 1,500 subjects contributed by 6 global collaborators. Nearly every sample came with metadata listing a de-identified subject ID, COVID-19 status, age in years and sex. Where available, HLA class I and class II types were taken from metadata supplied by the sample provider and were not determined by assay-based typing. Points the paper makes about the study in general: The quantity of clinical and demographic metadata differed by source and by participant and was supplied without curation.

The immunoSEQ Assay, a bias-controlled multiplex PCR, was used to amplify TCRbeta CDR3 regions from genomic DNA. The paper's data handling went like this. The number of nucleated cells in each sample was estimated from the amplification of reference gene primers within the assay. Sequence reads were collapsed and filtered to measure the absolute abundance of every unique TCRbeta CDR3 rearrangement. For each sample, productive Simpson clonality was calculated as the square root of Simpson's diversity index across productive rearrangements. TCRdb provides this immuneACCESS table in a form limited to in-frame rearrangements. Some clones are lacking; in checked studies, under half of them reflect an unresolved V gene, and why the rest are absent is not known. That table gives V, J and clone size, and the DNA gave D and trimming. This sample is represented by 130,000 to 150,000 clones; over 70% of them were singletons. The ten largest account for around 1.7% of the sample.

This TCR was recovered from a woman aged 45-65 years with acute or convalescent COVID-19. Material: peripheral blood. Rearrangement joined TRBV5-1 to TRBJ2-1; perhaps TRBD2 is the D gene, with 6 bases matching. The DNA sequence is TGCGCCAGCAGCTTGATCCAGGGCGGGGATGAGCAGTTCTTC. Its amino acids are CASSLIQGGDEQFF.